This T cell receptor beta chain derives from a study of identical twins (dated by TCRdb to between 2015 and 2016). General notes on the study: To test whether fetal clonotypes persist, the study used deep sequencing on TCR alpha and beta repertoires from monozygotic twins, unrelated adults of various ages, and cord blood. Replicate twin experiments were performed at different times using different library preparation protocols to rule out contamination.

Receptors were amplified or captured by 5' RACE. TCRdb records Illumina HiSeq 2000 as the sequencer. Template switching introduced a universal primer binding site; the final cDNA contained a unique molecular identifier, enabling accurate counting of TCR cDNA molecules. Specific primers in the conserved constant-segment region were used to synthesize first-strand cDNA for the TCR alpha and beta chains. Each cDNA library was double barcoded, with a SMART-Mk sample barcode plus Illumina barcodes, to control for contamination. TruSeq adapter sequences, together with Illumina sample barcodes, were added in two successive PCR steps. Sequencing of the TCR alpha and beta cDNA libraries was done on the Illumina HiSeq platform using custom primers. In the authors' own workflow: Unique molecular identifiers were extracted from raw reads with MiGEC, and CDR3 positions were determined with MiXCR. For each individual, recombination models were inferred using an EM algorithm with the repgenHMM and IGoR tools. The tcR package in R was used for shared clonotype analysis, with sharing normalized by the product of cloneset sizes. To study raw recombination free of thymic and clonal selection effects, out-of-frame nonproductive sequences were analyzed. TCRdb reprocessing: public reads trimmed at Q25 with fastp, clones called with MiXCR, in-frame beta chains kept. Duplicate CDR3 protein sequences are folded into a single record with the most common DNA and genes. The V and J calls follow TCRdb's processing rather than the paper's. In this sample the table shows roughly 250,000 distinct CDR3 sequences, over 12% of which occur a single time. Around 8.9% of the sample goes to the ten largest clones.

Trimming removed 2 bases from V and 9 bases from J, leaving 13 bases between the germline ends. The CDR3 measures 13 amino acids from cysteine to phenylalanine. Just the 39-base CDR3 DNA is kept, in frame starting at base 1. This clonotype was seen only a few times. The antigen this receptor binds is unknown. Base qualities are missing; no much larger clone stands one base away. All donors were healthy Caucasians. Miltenyi CD45RO+ enrichment and human naive T-cell isolation kits were used to isolate memory (CD45RO+) and naive T cells from PBMC. General findings and caveats noted by the study authors: In beta out-of-frame sequences, excess twin sharing was weaker, because having fewer shared sequences lowered the signal-to-noise ratio. Because the same donors could not be followed over many years, conclusions were based on cross-sectional statistical analysis. Compared with coincidental sharing between unrelated individuals, out-of-frame TCR alpha sequences shared between twins had an excess of sequences with low generation probability. Recombination models systematically underestimated out-of-frame TCR alpha sharing in monozygotic twins but agreed with sharing between unrelated individuals. Fewer insertions were carried by abundant cord blood beta clonotypes; a weaker similar trend was observed in young adult naive repertoires, while no such trend was observed in memory repertoires. Invariant T cells such as MAIT and iNKT could partly confound zero-insertion analyses, although diverse VJ usage argued against such confounding for most clonotypes.

The sample consisted of memory (CD45RO+) T cells sorted from blood. The intended sense of this specimen's cell subset or site label: CD45RO+ enriched T cells. The sequence was collected from a woman in her late teens or twenties in good health. This sequence uses TRBV12-3 or TRBV12-4 and TRBJ1-1; the D region possibly corresponds to TRBD1 (5 bases align). The CDR3 in this case is CASSLMGEGKAFF. The DNA reads as follows: TGTGCCAGCAGTTTAATGGGGGAGGGGAAAGCTTTCTTT.